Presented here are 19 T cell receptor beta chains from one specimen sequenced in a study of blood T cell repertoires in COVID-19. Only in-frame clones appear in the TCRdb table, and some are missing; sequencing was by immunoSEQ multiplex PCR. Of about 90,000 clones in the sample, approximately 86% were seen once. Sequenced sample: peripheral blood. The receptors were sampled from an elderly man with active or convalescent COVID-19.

The CDR3 here is CASSRTSGYYEQYF. The CDR3 DNA follows: TGTGCCAGCAGCCGGACTAGCGGTTACTACGAGCAGTACTTC. The gene calls are TRBV6-5 and TRBJ2-7; the match to TRBD2 covers 10 bases. This CDR3 region has 14 residues. Germline V lookup: CDR1 MNHEY, CDR2 SVGAGI. V gave up 6 bases and J gave up 3 bases; unmatched junction bases: 5.

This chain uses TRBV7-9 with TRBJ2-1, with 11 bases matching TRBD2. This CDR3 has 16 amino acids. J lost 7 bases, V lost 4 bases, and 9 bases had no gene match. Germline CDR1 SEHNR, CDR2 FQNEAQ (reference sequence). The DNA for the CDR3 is TGTGCCAGCAGCTCCGGATTAGCGGGAGGGCCTAATGAGCAGTTCTTC. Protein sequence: CASSSGLAGGPNEQFF.

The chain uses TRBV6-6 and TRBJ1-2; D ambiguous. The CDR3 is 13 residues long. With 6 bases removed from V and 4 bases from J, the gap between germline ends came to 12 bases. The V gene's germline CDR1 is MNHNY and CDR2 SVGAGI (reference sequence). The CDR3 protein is CASSAEVAYGYTF. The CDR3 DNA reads TGTGCCAGCAGCGCCGAGGTGGCCTATGGCTACACCTTC.

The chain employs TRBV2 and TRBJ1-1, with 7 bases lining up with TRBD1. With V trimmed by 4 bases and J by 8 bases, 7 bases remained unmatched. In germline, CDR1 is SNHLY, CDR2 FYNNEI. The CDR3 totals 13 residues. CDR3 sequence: CASSGQGQGEAFF. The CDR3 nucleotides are TGTGCCAGCAGTGGACAGGGCCAAGGAGAAGCTTTCTTT.

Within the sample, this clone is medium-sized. CDR3 loop: CASSSRAGGNEQYF. As DNA, the CDR3 is TGTGCCAGCAGCTCTAGGGCGGGTGGGAACGAGCAGTACTTC. The rearrangement uses TRBV11-3 and TRBJ2-7; TRBD2 is a possible D gene (5 bases). V lost 4 bases and J 5 bases, leaving 15 bases between the germline ends. This CDR3 region has 14 residues. Germline CDR1 is SGHNT and CDR2 is YENEEA.

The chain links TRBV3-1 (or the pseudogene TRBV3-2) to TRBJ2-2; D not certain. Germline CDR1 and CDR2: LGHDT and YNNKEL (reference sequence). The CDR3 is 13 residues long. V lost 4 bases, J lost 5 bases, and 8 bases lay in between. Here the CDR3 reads CASSPSRTGELFF. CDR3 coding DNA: TGTGCCAGCAGCCCCTCCCGTACCGGGGAGCTGTTTTTT.

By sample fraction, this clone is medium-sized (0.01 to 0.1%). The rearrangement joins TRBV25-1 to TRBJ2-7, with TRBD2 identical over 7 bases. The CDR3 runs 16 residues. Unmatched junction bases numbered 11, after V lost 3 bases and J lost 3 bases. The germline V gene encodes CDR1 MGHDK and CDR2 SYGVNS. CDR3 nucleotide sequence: TGTGCCAGCAGTGATGAACGGCGGGAGCTATTCTACGAGCAGTACTTC. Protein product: CASSDERRELFYEQYF.

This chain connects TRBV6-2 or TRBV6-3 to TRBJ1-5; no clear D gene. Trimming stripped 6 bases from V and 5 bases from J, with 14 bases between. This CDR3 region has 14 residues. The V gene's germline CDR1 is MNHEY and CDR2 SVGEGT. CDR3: CASSRAGYHQPQHF. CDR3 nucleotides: TGTGCCAGCAGCCGGGCGGGGTACCATCAGCCCCAGCATTTT.

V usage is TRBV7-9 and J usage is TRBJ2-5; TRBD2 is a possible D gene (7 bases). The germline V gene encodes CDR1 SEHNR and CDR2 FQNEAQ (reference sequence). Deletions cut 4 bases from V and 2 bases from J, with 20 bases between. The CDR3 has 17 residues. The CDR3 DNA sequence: TGTGCCAGCAGCTGGAGCTTAAGGGGGGGCCGACAAGAGACCCAGTACTTC. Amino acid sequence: CASSWSLRGGRQETQYF.

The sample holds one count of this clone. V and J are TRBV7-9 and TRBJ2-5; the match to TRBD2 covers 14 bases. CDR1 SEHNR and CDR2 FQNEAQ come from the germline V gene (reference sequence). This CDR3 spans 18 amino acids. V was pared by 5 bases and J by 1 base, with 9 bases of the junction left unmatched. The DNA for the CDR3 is TGTGCCAGCAGCCAAGGGACTAGCGGGAGACATTCCCAAGAGACCCAGTACTTC. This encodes CASSQGTSGRHSQETQYF.

The CDR3 sequence: CASTQGAGEQYF. The CDR3 DNA follows: TGTGCCAGTACACAGGGGGCCGGCGAGCAGTACTTC. The genes are TRBV19 and TRBJ2-7; TRBD1 agrees at 9 bases. Trimming at V came to 7 bases and at J to 6 bases, leaving 4 bases not matched to a gene. This CDR3 has 12 amino acids. From germline, CDR1 is LNHDA and CDR2 SQIVND (reference sequence).

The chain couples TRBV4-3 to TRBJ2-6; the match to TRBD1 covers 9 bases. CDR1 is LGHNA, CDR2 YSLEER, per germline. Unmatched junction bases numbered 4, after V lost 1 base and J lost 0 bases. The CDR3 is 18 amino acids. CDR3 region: CASSQGVGQGSGANVLTF. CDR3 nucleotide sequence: TGCGCCAGCAGCCAAGGAGTGGGACAGGGCTCTGGGGCCAACGTCCTGACTTTC.

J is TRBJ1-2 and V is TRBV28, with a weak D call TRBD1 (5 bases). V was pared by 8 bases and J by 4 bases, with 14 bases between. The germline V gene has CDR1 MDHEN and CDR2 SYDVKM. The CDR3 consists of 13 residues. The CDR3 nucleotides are TGTGCCAGCGGTCCCCAGGGCCTCTATGGCTACACCTTC. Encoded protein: CASGPQGLYGYTF.

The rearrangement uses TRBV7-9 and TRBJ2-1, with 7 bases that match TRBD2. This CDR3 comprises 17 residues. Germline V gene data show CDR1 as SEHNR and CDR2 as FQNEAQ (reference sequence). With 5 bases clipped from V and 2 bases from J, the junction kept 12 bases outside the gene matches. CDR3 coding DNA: TGTGCCAGCAGCCCTGGGTCCCGCGGGAGCCCCTACAATGAGCAGTTCTTC. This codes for CASSPGSRGSPYNEQFF.

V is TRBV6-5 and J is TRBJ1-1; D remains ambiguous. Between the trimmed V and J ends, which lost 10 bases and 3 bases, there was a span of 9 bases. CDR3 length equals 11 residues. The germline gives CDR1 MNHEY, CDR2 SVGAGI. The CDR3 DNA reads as TGTGCCACCGTCTGGCACACTGAAGCTTTCTTT. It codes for CATVWHTEAFF.

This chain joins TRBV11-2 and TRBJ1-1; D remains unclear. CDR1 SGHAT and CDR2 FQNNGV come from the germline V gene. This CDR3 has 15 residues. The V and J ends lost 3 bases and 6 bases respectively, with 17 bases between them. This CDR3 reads CASSFFSLGVPEAFF. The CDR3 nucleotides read TGTGCCAGCAGCTTTTTTTCGTTGGGCGTGCCTGAAGCTTTCTTT.

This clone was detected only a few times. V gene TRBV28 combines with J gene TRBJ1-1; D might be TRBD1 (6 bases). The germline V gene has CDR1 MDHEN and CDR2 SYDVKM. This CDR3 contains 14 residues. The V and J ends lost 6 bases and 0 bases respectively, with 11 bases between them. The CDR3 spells CASRYGQLNTEAFF. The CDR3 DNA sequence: TGTGCCAGCAGATATGGACAGCTGAACACTGAAGCTTTCTTT.

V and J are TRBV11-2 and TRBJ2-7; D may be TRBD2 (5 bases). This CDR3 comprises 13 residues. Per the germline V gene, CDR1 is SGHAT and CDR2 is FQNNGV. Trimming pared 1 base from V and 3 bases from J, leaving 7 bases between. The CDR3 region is CASSLGDYYEQYF. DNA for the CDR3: TGTGCCAGCAGCTTAGGAGACTACTACGAGCAGTACTTC.

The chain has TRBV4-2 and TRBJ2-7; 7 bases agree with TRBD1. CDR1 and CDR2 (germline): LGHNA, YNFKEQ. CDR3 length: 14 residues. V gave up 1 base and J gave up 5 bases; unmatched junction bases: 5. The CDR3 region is CASSQGAGGDEQYF. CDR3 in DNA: TGTGCCAGCAGCCAAGGGGCAGGGGGAGACGAGCAGTACTTC.